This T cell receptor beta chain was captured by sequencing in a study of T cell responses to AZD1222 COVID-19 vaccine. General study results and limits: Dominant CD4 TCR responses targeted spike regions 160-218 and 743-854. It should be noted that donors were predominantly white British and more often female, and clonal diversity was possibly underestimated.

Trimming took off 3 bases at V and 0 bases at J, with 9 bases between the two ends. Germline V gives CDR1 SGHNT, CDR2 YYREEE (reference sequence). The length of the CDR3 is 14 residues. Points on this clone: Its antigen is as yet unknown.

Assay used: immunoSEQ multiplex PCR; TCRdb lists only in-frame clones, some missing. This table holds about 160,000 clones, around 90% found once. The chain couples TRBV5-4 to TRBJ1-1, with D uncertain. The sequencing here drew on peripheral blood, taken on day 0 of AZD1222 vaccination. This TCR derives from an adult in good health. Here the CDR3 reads CASSSTVMNTEAFF. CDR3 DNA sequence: TGTGCCAGCAGCTCGACGGTAATGAACACTGAAGCTTTCTTT.